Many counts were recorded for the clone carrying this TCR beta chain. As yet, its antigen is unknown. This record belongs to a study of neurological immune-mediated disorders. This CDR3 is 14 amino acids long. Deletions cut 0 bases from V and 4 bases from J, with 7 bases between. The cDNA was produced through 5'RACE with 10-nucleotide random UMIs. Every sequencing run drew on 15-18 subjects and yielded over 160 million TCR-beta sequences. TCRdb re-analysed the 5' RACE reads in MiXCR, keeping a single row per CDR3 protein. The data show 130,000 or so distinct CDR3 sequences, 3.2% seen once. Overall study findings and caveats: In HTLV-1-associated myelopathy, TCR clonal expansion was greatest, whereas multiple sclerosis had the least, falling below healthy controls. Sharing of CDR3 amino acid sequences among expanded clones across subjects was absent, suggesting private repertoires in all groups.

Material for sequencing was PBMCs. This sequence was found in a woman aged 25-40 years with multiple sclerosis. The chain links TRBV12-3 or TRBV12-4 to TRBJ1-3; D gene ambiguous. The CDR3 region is CASSLAGHGNTIYF. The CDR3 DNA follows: TGTGCCAGCAGTTTAGCAGGGCACGGAAACACCATATATTTT.